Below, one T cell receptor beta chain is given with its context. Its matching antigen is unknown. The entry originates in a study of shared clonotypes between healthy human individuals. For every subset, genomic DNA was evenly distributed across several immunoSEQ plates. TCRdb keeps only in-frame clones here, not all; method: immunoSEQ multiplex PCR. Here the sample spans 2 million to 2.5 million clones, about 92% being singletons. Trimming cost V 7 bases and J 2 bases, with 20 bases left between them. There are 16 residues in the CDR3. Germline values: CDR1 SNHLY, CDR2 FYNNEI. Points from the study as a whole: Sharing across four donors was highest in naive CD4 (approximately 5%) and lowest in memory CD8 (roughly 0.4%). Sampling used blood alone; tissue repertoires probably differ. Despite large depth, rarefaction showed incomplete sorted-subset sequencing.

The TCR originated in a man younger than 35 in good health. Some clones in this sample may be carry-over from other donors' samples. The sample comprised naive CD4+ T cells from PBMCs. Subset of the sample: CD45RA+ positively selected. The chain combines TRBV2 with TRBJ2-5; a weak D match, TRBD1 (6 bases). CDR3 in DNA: TGTGCCAGCATTGATCAGGGACACCGGATACAAGAGACCCAGTACTTC. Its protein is CASIDQGHRIQETQYF.